The rows below give T cell receptor beta chains drawn from one sample of a study of blood T cell repertoires in COVID-19. Repertoires were generated with immunoSEQ multiplex PCR, while TCRdb's copy carries only in-frame clones and drops some. The sample consists of approximately 400,000 clones, 81% of them appearing once. The sequencing sample was made of peripheral blood. These receptor sequences come from a human donor with acute or convalescent COVID-19. The donor label of this sample is uncertain. CDR3s include the opening cysteine and the closing phenylalanine or tryptophan.

>TRBJ2-2|TRBV4-1
CASSHKSGGELFF
>TRBJ2-1|TRBV12-5
CASGSLAGDHNEQFF
>TRBJ1-1|TRBV3-1/TRBV3-2
CASTRGNTEAFF
>TRBJ1-1|TRBV4-2
CASSQVGFGNTEAFF
>TRBJ2-4|TRBV10-2
CASSDQVKQGIQYF
>TRBJ2-3|TRBV28
CASSLVGGVSGGYTDTQYF
>TRBJ1-6|TRBV15
CATSRNGQGNSPLHF
>TRBJ2-7|TRBV5-1
CASSFSGSYEQYF
>TRBJ1-5|TRBV28
CASSLFPGEGNQPQHF
>TRBJ1-1|TRBV29-1
CSGAGQRNTEAFF
>TRBJ2-1|TRBV5-4
CASSLAQAEQFF
>TRBJ1-1|TRBV7-9
CASRLTERSEAFF
>TRBJ1-4|TRBV5-6
CASSPTGLNEKLFF
>TRBJ1-1|TRBV29-1
CSASDRGATEAFF
>TRBJ2-2|TRBV4-2
CASSQESVYTGELFF
>TRBJ2-3|TRBV12-3/TRBV12-4
CASRFGTYDTQYF
>TRBJ1-2|TRBV6-5
CASRKTGLLWLTF
>TRBJ1-1|TRBV7-9
CASSLGARAEAFF
>TRBJ1-2|TRBV5-6
CASSFERLDYGYTF
>TRBJ2-6|TRBV27
CASRETTGSGANVLTF
>TRBJ1-3|TRBV6-6
CASSSQNSGNTIYF
>TRBJ1-1|TRBV11-2
CASSPHPGQPNTEAFF
>TRBJ2-1|TRBV15
CATSRDLDRDYNEQFF
>TRBJ1-1|TRBV2
CASKTHSGNPNTEAFF
>TRBJ1-4|TRBV28
CASRAADRNEKLFF
>TRBJ2-5|TRBV28
CASSLIGTGGQETQYF